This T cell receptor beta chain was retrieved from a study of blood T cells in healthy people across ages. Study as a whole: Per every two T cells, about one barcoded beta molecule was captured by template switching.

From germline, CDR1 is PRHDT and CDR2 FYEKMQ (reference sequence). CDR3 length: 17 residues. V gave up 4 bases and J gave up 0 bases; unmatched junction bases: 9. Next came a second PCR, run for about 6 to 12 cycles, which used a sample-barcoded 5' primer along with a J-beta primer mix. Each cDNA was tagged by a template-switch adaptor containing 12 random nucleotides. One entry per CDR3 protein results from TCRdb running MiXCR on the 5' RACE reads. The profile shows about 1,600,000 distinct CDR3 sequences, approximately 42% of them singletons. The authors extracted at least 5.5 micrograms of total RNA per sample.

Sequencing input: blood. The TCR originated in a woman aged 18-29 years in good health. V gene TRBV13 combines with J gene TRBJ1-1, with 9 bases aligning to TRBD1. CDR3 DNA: TGTGCCAGCAGCTCAGGACAGGGGCCTAGGATGAACACTGAAGCTTTCTTT. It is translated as CASSSGQGPRMNTEAFF.